These 7 T cell receptor beta chains came from one sample sequenced in a study of T cells in tuberculosis. After thawing and overnight rest, PBMC were stained with GMM-loaded CD1B tetramer, viability dye and anti-CD3 for sorting. C32 glucose monomycolate from Rhodococcus equi was loaded onto the CD1B tetramers. Some clones are missing from TCRdb's copy, which holds only in-frame ones; the method was immunoSEQ multiplex PCR. The sample lists roughly 92,000 clones; roughly 88% were seen once. Sequencing was performed on CD1b-GMM tetramer-negative cells sorted from PBMCs. The receptor source for this set is an adult woman with latent tuberculosis.

The V call is TRBV2, the J call TRBJ2-3; 8 nucleotides match TRBD1. The CDR3 is 14 residues long. Germline CDR1 reads SNHLY; CDR2 reads FYNNEI. Germline trimming cut 8 bases from V and 4 bases from J; bases unmatched to any gene: 8. Written as DNA, the CDR3 is TGTGCCAGCCTTTCGGGGACAGGTGCAGATACGCAGTATTTT. This sequence encodes CASLSGTGADTQYF.

The J gene is TRBJ1-6, the V gene TRBV28; 8 nucleotides agree with TRBD1. This CDR3 contains 17 residues. V lost 5 bases to trimming and J lost 0 bases; unmatched junction nucleotides: 6. Germline CDR1 is MDHEN and CDR2 is SYDVKM. In DNA, the CDR3 is TGTGCCAGCAGTGTCAGGACAGGGTACTCCTATAATTCACCCCTCCACTTT. Its protein product is CASSVRTGYSYNSPLHF.

The rearrangement links TRBV10-3 to TRBJ2-1; D might be TRBD1 (6 bases). This CDR3 region has 13 residues. Germline values: CDR1 ENHRY, CDR2 SYGVKD. V lost 2 bases, J lost 6 bases, and 8 bases lay in between. The CDR3 region has the DNA TGTGCCATCAGTGAGAAGGGGGTCAATGAGCAGTTCTTC. It is translated as CAISEKGVNEQFF.

V is TRBV11-2 and J is TRBJ2-5; 7 nucleotides match TRBD2. Germline CDR1 reads SGHAT; CDR2 reads FQNNGV. Losses at the gene ends were 4 bases for V and 13 bases for J; bases not matched to a gene: 12. CDR3 length: 13 amino acids. The CDR3 is CASSSGGARSRYF. The CDR3 region has the DNA TGTGCCAGCAGCTCGGGGGGTGCGCGGTCCCGGTACTTC.

The chain employs TRBV18 and TRBJ1-5; 7 positions agree with TRBD1. This CDR3 contains 15 residues. V lost 4 bases and J lost 2; bases outside the gene matches: 5. Per the germline V gene, CDR1 is KGHSH and CDR2 is LQKENI. The CDR3 DNA follows: TGTGCCAGCTCACTGGTGGGGACAGGCAATCAGCCCCAGCATTTT. This gives the protein CASSLVGTGNQPQHF.

The J gene is TRBJ2-2, the V gene TRBV6-1, with 7 bases matching TRBD2. Germline CDR1 reads MNHNS; CDR2 reads SASEGT. The CDR3 is made up of 16 amino acids. After removal of 4 bases from V and 5 bases from J, the junction contained 10 bases not matched to a gene. In nucleotides, the CDR3 is TGTGCCAGCAGTGCTCTCCTGGGCGGGGGAACCGGGGAGCTGTTTTTT. Encoded protein: CASSALLGGGTGELFF.

The chain links TRBV5-1 to TRBJ2-5; TRBD2 agrees at 8 bases. The V gene end was trimmed by 1 base and the J gene end by 5 bases; junction bases not matched to a gene: 7. This CDR3 contains 15 residues. CDR1 and CDR2 (germline): SGHRS, YFSETQ. DNA for the CDR3: TGCGCCAGCAGCTTGACGAGCGGGGGACTGGAGACCCAGTACTTC. Its protein is CASSLTSGGLETQYF.